These 29 T cell receptor beta chains were all obtained from the same sample, sequenced in a study of graft-versus-host responses after intestinal transplantation. Measured with immunoSEQ multiplex PCR; TCRdb has only the in-frame clones, and not every one. The table lists 85,000 to 100,000 clones, approximately 90% of them singletons, with 0.17% in the top ten. What these receptors recognize is not known. This material consisted of unstimulated CD4+ T cells sorted from spleen or lymph node cells, taken before intestinal transplant. The receptors stem from a human donor who received an intestinal transplant.

Here the CDR3 reads CAWSIGQAATYEQYF. CDR3 nucleotides: TGTGCCTGGAGTATAGGACAGGCGGCCACCTACGAGCAGTACTTC. V is TRBV30 and J is TRBJ2-7; 7 bases are shared with TRBD1. The V and J ends lost 2 bases and 2 bases, in that order; junction bases with no gene match: 9. CDR1 and CDR2 (germline): GTSNPN, SVGIG (reference sequence). This CDR3 has 15 amino acids.

The chain employs TRBV4-3 and TRBJ2-3; 9 nucleotides match TRBD2. V trimming: 1 base; J trimming: 4 bases; junction bases outside the gene matches: 9. This CDR3 comprises 17 residues. The germline gives CDR1 LGHNA, CDR2 YSLEER. The CDR3: CASSQGASRGGSDTQYF. The CDR3 nucleotides read TGCGCCAGCAGCCAAGGAGCGTCGCGGGGGGGCTCAGATACGCAGTATTTT.

The chain carries TRBV30 and TRBJ1-3; D is uncertain. Germline CDR1 GTSNPN, CDR2 SVGIG (reference sequence). CDR3 size: 15 residues. The germline V and J ends were trimmed by 4 bases and 0 bases, with 13 bases remaining between them. CDR3 bases: TGTGCCTGGACGCAACGTAGACTCTCTGGAAACACCATATATTTT. It encodes CAWTQRRLSGNTIYF.

This CDR3 is CASSVRDRAVLETQYF. DNA of the CDR3: TGTGCCAGCAGCGTTCGGGACAGGGCTGTTTTAGAGACCCAGTACTTC. V gene TRBV5-5 combines with J gene TRBJ2-5; 9 bases are shared with TRBD1. CDR1 is SGHKS and CDR2 is YYEKEE in the germline V gene (reference sequence). The J segment lost 4 bases and the V segment lost 4 bases, leaving 11 bases of the junction unmatched. The CDR3 sequence is 16 residues long.

The chain is built from TRBV6-5 and TRBJ2-2; D is undetermined. Deletions cut 2 bases from V and 6 bases from J, with 7 bases between. Per germline, CDR1 MNHEY and CDR2 SVGAGI. The CDR3 sequence is 13 residues long. CDR3 nucleotide sequence: TGTGCCAGCAGTTACGTCTCGGCCGGGGAGCTGTTTTTT. Amino acid sequence: CASSYVSAGELFF.

V usage is TRBV2 and J usage is TRBJ2-5; TRBD1 matches 7 bases. The CDR3 has 14 residues. Germline V gene data show CDR1 as SNHLY and CDR2 as FYNNEI. J was trimmed by 10 bases and V by 8 bases; bases with no gene match: 16. CDR3 coding DNA: TGTGCCAGCGACCCCTCGGGACAGATTTTATACCAGTACTTC. Translation gives CASDPSGQILYQYF.

The count of this clone is one. This sequence joins TRBV9 and TRBJ2-1, with TRBD2 matching over 9 bases. This CDR3 contains 16 residues. Unmatched junction bases numbered 11, after V lost 5 bases and J lost 5 bases. Germline V gene sequence: CDR1 SGDLS, CDR2 YYNGEE. The CDR3 reads CASSRRWASGNNEQFF. The CDR3 DNA reads TGTGCCAGCAGTCGACGGTGGGCTAGCGGGAACAATGAGCAGTTCTTC.

This chain links TRBV19 with TRBJ2-7; D might be TRBD1 (6 bases). The CDR3 consists of 15 residues. V was pared by 6 bases and J by 4 bases, with 19 bases between. Germline V gene data show CDR1 as LNHDA and CDR2 as SQIVND (reference sequence). The CDR3 DNA sequence: TGTGCCAGTAGCCCCGCGGCAGGGGCCCCGTACGAGCAGTACTTC. It yields the protein CASSPAAGAPYEQYF.

This clone appeared once. The CDR3 DNA is TGTGCCAGCAGCCCCGGGACATTAAAAGAGACCCAGTACTTC. Amino acid sequence: CASSPGTLKETQYF. V usage is TRBV11-1 and J usage is TRBJ2-5; TRBD1 is a possible D gene (6 bases). From germline, CDR1 is SGHAT and CDR2 FQDESV (reference sequence). CDR3 length: 14 residues. Between the trimmed V and J ends, which lost 5 bases and 3 bases, there was a span of 13 bases.

The chain is built from TRBV4-2 and TRBJ2-7; tentative D call: TRBD1 (5 bases). CDR3 length: 16 residues. Per the germline V gene, CDR1 is LGHNA and CDR2 is YNFKEQ. The V end was cut by 0 bases, the J end by 0 bases, with 12 bases between. The CDR3 bases are TGTGCCAGCAGCCAAGATTCCGCAGGGCTCTCCTACGAGCAGTACTTC. Its protein product is CASSQDSAGLSYEQYF.

This rearrangement joins TRBV30 to TRBJ1-4; 7 nucleotides match TRBD1. The CDR3 has 14 amino acids. Germline V gene data show CDR1 as GTSNPN and CDR2 as SVGIG (reference sequence). With V trimmed by 1 base and J by 6 bases, 5 bases remained unmatched. The CDR3 coding sequence is TGTGCCTGGAGTGCCGGGACAGCGCATGAAAAACTGTTTTTT. This encodes CAWSAGTAHEKLFF.

The chain is built from TRBV19 and TRBJ2-3, with 7 positions matching TRBD2. The CDR3 has 15 amino acids. V dropped 6 bases and J dropped 1; count of bases not matched to a gene: 7. Germline V CDR1 and CDR2: LNHDA, SQIVND (reference sequence). The chain's CDR3 is CASRGGRAGTDTQYF. CDR3 in DNA: TGTGCCAGTAGGGGAGGGAGAGCTGGCACAGATACGCAGTATTTT.

The rearrangement joins TRBV5-1 to TRBJ1-1; D is possibly TRBD1 (5 bases). The CDR3 totals 14 residues. V gave up 1 base and J gave up 4 bases, with 11 bases separating them. Germline assignment: CDR1 SGHRS and CDR2 YFSETQ. In nucleotides, the CDR3 is TGCGCCAGCAGCTTGTCAGGGTCCAGCACTGAAGCTTTCTTT. It encodes CASSLSGSSTEAFF.

The sample holds one count of this clone. In nucleotides, the CDR3 is TGTGCCAGCAGTACCCCGTTCCGAGACATCCTCCTAGCCAAAAACATTCAGTACTTC. Residues: CASSTPFRDILLAKNIQYF. The rearrangement joins TRBV28 to TRBJ2-4; D gene ambiguous. The CDR3 sequence is 19 residues long. Germline V gene sequence: CDR1 MDHEN, CDR2 SYDVKM. Between the trimmed V and J ends, which lost 5 bases and 0 bases, there was a span of 23 bases.

This sequence joins TRBV5-5 and TRBJ2-3; unclear D gene. This CDR3 region has 15 residues. Trimming pared 5 bases from V and 1 base from J, leaving 14 bases between. The germline CDR1 and CDR2 sequences are SGHKS and YYEKEE (reference sequence). CDR3 coding DNA: TGTGCCAGCAGACTGACGCTAGTGGGCACAGATACGCAGTATTTT. It specifies CASRLTLVGTDTQYF.

The chain is built from TRBV5-5 and TRBJ2-3; 9 bases agree with TRBD1. Looked up from germline, CDR1 is SGHKS and CDR2 is YYEKEE (reference sequence). J lost 4 bases, V lost 0 bases, and 6 bases had no gene match. The CDR3 sequence is 16 residues long. The CDR3 region is CASSLATGGNSDTQYF. The DNA for the CDR3 is TGTGCCAGCAGCTTGGCGACAGGGGGGAATTCAGATACGCAGTATTTT.

The chain has TRBV5-4 and TRBJ1-2; D possibly corresponds to TRBD1 (6 bases). With 0 bases removed from V and 0 bases from J, the gap between germline ends came to 9 bases. The CDR3 spans 15 residues. Germline values: CDR1 SGHNT, CDR2 YYREEE (reference sequence). CDR3: CASSLGGPTNYGYTF. CDR3 DNA: TGTGCCAGCAGCTTGGGGGGGCCCACTAACTATGGCTACACCTTC.

The chain is built from TRBV7-2 and TRBJ2-7; unclear D gene. V lost 1 base and J 5 bases, leaving 6 bases between the germline ends. The CDR3 spans 12 residues. The V gene's germline CDR1 is SGHTA and CDR2 FQGNSA. The CDR3 nucleotides read TGTGCCAGCAGCTTAGGTGCGGACGAGCAGTACTTC. It codes for CASSLGADEQYF.

The CDR3 spells CASSLGSDRGAFF. The CDR3 region has the DNA TGTGCCAGCAGCCTAGGGAGTGACAGGGGGGCTTTCTTT. This sequence joins TRBV4-2 and TRBJ1-1; 9 bases are shared with TRBD1. Germline loops: CDR1 LGHNA, CDR2 YNFKEQ. V dropped 4 bases and J dropped 11; count of bases not matched to a gene: 8. The CDR3 totals 13 residues.

Here the CDR3 DNA reads TGTGGCAGATTCGGGAAGATAACACAAAGTCGGGCCAACGTCCTGACTTTC. Translated, it gives CGRFGKITQSRANVLTF. This chain connects TRBV8-2 to TRBJ2-6; the table's TRBD2 call for D was not verified on the DNA. TRBV8-2 corresponds to a pseudogene. The CDR3 runs 17 residues.

The chain recombines TRBV6-5 with TRBJ2-2; D perhaps matches TRBD2 (5 bases). The CDR3 spans 14 residues. Germline assignment: CDR1 MNHEY and CDR2 SVGAGI. Trimming cost V 6 bases and J 7 bases, with 15 bases left between them. CDR3 coding DNA: TGTGCCAGCAGCGATTTTCTAGAGGGCGGGGAGCTGTTTTTT. Amino acids: CASSDFLEGGELFF.

The CDR3 reads CAGSKGANTEAFF. DNA for the CDR3: TGTGCCGGATCGAAGGGAGCGAACACTGAAGCTTTCTTT. V gene TRBV9 combines with J gene TRBJ1-1; D is uncertain. V lost 10 bases, J lost 1 base, and 14 bases lay in between. This CDR3 region has 13 residues. Germline V gene lookup returns CDR1 SGDLS and CDR2 YYNGEE.

The V and J genes are TRBV28 and TRBJ2-2; 8 nucleotides align to TRBD2. Looked up from germline, CDR1 is MDHEN and CDR2 is SYDVKM. The junction had 5 bases not matched to a gene; V was cut back by 4 bases and J by 4 bases. There are 15 residues in the CDR3. CDR3 amino acids: CASSSHGTSTGELFF. The CDR3 coding sequence is TGTGCCAGCAGTTCTCACGGGACTAGCACCGGGGAGCTGTTTTTT.

The gene calls are TRBV12-5 and TRBJ2-7; 13 nucleotides agree with TRBD2. CDR1 is LGHNT and CDR2 is FRNRAP in the germline V gene. V shed 0 bases, J shed 7 bases, and the junction held 12 bases outside the gene matches. The CDR3 has 18 amino acids. The CDR3 sequence: CASGLVLGLAGAGGEQYF. CDR3 DNA sequence: TGTGCTAGTGGTTTGGTACTCGGACTAGCGGGGGCCGGAGGGGAGCAGTACTTC.

The V gene is TRBV6-1, the J gene TRBJ2-1, with TRBD2 identical over 14 bases. With 2 bases clipped from V and 2 bases from J, the junction kept 11 bases outside the gene matches. The CDR3 length is 20 residues. The germline V gene encodes CDR1 MNHNS and CDR2 SASEGT. The CDR3 protein is CASSERAGLAGVLPYNEQFF. For the CDR3, the DNA is TGTGCCAGCAGTGAAAGGGCGGGACTAGCGGGAGTATTACCCTACAATGAGCAGTTCTTC.

This chain links TRBV6-5 with TRBJ1-1, with 7 positions matching TRBD1. CDR3 length: 15 residues. Germline V gene data show CDR1 as MNHEY and CDR2 as SVGAGI. J was trimmed by 4 bases and V by 5 bases; bases with no gene match: 10. CDR3 residues: CASSVTGVRGTEAFF. CDR3 coding DNA: TGTGCCAGCAGTGTAACAGGGGTAAGGGGCACTGAAGCTTTCTTT.

The chain employs TRBV5-1 and TRBJ1-2, with TRBD1 as a possible D gene (5 bases). The CDR3 length is 16 residues. The ends were cut back, 4 bases at V and 2 bases at J, with 18 bases in the middle. The germline V gene has CDR1 SGHRS and CDR2 YFSETQ. In DNA, the CDR3 is TGCGCCAGCAGCGGGGGGGGGACCCTCGGGAACTATGGCTACACCTTC. Its protein product is CASSGGGTLGNYGYTF.

The gene calls are TRBV28 and TRBJ1-5; 11 nucleotides agree with TRBD1. V was pared by 2 bases and J by 0 bases, with 3 bases of the junction left unmatched. There are 17 residues in the CDR3. The germline V gene encodes CDR1 MDHEN and CDR2 SYDVKM. The CDR3 loop is CASSLRTGGSSNQPQHF. In DNA, the CDR3 is TGTGCCAGCAGTTTAAGGACAGGGGGCAGTAGCAATCAGCCCCAGCATTTT.

This rearrangement joins TRBV19 to TRBJ1-5; no reliable D call. The CDR3 has 13 residues. V dropped 5 bases and J dropped 4 bases, with 9 bases sitting between them. The germline gives CDR1 LNHDA, CDR2 SQIVND (reference sequence). The CDR3 reads CASSVQVNQPQHF. CDR3 sequence (DNA): TGTGCCAGTAGTGTCCAGGTTAATCAGCCCCAGCATTTT.